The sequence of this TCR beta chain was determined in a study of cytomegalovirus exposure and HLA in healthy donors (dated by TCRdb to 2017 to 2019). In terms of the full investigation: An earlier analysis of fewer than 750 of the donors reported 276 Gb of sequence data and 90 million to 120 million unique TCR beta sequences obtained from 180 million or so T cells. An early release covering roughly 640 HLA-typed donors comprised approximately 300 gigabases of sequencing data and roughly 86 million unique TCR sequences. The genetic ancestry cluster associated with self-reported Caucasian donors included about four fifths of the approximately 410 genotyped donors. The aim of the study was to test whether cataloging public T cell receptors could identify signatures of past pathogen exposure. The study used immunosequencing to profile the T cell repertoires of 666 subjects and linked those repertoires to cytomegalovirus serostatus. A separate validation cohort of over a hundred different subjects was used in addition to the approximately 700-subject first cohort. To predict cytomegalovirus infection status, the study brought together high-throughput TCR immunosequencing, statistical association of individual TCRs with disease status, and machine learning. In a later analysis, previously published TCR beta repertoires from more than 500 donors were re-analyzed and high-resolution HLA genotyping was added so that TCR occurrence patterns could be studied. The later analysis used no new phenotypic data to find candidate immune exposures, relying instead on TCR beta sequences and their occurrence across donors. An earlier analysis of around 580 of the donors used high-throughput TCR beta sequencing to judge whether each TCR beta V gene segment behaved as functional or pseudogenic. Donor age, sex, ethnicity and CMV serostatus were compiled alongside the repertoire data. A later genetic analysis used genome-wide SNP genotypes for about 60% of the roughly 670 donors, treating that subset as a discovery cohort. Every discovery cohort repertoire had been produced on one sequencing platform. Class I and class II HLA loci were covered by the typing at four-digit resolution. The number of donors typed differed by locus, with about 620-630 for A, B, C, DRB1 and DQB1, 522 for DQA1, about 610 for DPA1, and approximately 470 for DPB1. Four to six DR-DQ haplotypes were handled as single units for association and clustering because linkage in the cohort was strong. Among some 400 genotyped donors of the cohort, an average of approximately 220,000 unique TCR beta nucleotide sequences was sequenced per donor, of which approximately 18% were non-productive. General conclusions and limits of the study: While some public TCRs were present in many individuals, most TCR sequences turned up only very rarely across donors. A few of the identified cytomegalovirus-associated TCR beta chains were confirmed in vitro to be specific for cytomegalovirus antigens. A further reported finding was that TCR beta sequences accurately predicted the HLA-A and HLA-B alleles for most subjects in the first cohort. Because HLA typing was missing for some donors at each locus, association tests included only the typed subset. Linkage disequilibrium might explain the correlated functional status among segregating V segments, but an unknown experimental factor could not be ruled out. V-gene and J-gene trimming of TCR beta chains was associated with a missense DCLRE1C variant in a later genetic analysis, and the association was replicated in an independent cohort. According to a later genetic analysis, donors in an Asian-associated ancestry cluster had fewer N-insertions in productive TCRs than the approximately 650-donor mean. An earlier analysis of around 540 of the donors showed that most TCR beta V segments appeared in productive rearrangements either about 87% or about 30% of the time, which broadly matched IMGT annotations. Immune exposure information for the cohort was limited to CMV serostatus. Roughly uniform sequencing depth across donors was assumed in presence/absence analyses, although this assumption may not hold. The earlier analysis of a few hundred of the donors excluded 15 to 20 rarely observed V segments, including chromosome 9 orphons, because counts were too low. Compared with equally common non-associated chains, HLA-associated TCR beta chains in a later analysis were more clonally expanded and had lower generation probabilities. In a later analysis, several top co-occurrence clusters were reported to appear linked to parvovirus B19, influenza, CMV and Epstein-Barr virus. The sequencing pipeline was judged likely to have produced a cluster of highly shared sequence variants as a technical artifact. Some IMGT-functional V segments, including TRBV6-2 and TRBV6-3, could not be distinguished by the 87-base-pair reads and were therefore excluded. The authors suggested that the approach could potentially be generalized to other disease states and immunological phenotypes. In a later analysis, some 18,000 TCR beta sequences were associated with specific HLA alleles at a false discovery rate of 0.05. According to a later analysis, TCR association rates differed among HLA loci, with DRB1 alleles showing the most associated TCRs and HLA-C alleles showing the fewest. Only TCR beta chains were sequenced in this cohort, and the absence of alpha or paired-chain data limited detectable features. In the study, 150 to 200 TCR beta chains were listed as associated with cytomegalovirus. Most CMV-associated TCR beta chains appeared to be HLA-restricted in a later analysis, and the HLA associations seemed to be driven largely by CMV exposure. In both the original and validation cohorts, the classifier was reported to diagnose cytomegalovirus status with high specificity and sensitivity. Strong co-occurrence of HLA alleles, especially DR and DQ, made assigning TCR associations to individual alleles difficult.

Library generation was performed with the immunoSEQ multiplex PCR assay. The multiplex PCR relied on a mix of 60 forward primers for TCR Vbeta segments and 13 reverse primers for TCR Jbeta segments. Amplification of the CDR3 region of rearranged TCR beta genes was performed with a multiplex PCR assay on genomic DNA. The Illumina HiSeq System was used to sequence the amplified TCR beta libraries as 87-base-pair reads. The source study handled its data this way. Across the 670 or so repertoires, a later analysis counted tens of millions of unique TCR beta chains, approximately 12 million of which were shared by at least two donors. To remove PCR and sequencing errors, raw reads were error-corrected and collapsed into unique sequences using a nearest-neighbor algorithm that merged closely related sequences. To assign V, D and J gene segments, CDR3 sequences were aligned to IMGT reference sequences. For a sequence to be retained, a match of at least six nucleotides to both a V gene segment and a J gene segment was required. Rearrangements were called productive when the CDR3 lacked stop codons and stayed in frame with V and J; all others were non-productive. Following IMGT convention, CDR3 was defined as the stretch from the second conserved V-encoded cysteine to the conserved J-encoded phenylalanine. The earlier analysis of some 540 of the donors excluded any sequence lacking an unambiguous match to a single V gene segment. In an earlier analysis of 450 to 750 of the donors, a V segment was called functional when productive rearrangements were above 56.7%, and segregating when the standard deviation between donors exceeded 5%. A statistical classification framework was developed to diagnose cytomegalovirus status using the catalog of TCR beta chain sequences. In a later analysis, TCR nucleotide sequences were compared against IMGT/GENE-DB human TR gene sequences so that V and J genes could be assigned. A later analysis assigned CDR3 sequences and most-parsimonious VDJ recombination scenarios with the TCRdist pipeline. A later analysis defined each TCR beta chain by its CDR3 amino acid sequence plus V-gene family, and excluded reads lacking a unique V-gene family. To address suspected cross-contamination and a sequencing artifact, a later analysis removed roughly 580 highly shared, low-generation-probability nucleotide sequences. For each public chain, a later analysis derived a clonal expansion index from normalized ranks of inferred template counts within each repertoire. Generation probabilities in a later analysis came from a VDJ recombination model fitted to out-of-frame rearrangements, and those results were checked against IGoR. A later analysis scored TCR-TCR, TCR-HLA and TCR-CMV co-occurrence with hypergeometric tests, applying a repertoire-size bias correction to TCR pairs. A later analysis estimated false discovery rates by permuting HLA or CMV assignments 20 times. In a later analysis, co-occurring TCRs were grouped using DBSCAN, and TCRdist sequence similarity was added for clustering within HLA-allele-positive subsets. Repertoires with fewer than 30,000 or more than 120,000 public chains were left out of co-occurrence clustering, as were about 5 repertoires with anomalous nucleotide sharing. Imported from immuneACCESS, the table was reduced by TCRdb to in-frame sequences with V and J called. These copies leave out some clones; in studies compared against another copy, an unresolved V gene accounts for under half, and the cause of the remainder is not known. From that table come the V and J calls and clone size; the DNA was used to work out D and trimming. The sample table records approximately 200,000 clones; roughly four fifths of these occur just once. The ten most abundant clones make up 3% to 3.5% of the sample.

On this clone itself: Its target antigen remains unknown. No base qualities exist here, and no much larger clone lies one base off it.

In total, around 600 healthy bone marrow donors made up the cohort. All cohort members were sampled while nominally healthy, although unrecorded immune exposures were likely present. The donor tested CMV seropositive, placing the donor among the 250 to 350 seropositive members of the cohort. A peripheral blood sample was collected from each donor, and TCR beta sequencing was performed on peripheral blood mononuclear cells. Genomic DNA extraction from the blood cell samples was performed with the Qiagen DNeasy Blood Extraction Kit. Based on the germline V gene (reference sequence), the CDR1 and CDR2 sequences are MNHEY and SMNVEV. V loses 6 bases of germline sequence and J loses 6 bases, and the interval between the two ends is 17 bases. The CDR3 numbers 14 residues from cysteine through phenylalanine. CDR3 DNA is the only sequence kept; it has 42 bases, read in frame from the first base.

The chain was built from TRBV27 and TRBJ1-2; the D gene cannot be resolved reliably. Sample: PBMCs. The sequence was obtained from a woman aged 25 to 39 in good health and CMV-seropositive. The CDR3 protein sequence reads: CASRAGLGEDGYTF. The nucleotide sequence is TGTGCCAGCAGAGCTGGGCTCGGGGAGGATGGCTACACCTTC.